Each of the 2 T cell receptor beta chains below was sequenced from the same sample in a study of blood T cell repertoires in COVID-19. Only in-frame clones appear in the TCRdb table, and some are missing; sequencing was by immunoSEQ multiplex PCR. The sample consists of about 130,000 clones, around 83% of them appearing once. The sample taken for sequencing was peripheral blood. These receptors all come from a man in his 60s with acute or convalescent COVID-19.

This sequence joins TRBV15 and TRBJ2-5; D not certain. Germline CDR1 and CDR2: LNHNV and YYDKDF (reference sequence). The V end was cut by 1 base, the J end by 3 bases, with 6 bases between. The CDR3 totals 13 residues. This chain's CDR3 is CATSRAREETQYF. The CDR3 region has the DNA TGTGCCACCAGCAGAGCCCGGGAAGAGACCCAGTACTTC.

CDR3 residues: CASSLTRQVYGYTF. In DNA, the CDR3 is TGTGCCAGCAGCTTGACTAGACAGGTATATGGCTACACCTTC. The rearrangement links TRBV5-6 to TRBJ1-2; tentative D call: TRBD1 (6 bases). The CDR3 is made up of 14 amino acids. Germline CDR1 SGHDT, CDR2 YYEEEE. V lost 1 base to trimming and J lost 5 bases, with 12 bases between them. Variable domain in full (rest from reference TRBV5-6 and TRBJ1-2): DAGVTQSPTHLIKTRGQQVTLRCSPKSGHDTVSWYQQALGQGPQFIFQYYEEEERQRGNFPDRFSGHQFPNYSSELNVNALLLGDSALYLCASSLTRQVYGYTFGSGTRLTVV.